These 24 T cell receptor beta chains were all obtained from the same sample, sequenced in a study of T cell responses to AZD1222 COVID-19 vaccine. Profiled with immunoSEQ multiplex PCR; TCRdb holds only in-frame clones, not every one. The profile shows about 140,000 clones, less than 95% of them singletons. The input for sequencing was peripheral blood, taken 28 days after the second AZD1222 dose. Every receptor here comes from an adult who received the AZD1222 COVID-19 vaccine.

Here the CDR3 reads CASRGTSGYEQYF. CDR3 in DNA: TGTGCCAGCAGGGGGACTAGCGGCTACGAGCAGTACTTC. The chain couples TRBV27 to TRBJ2-7; 11 bases line up with TRBD2. The junction had 1 base not matched to a gene; V was cut back by 6 bases and J by 3 bases. The CDR3 totals 13 residues. Germline-derived CDR1 and CDR2 are MNHEY and SMNVEV (reference sequence).

This sequence joins TRBV7-2 and TRBJ1-2, with TRBD1 identical over 9 bases. J was trimmed by 8 bases and V by 0 bases; bases with no gene match: 4. Germline loops: CDR1 SGHTA, CDR2 FQGNSA. The CDR3 length is 14 residues. As DNA, the CDR3 is TGTGCCAGCAGCTTAGCGGGACAGGGAGCGGGCTACACCTTC. Amino acid sequence: CASSLAGQGAGYTF.

The CDR3 loop is CASSIWQGTSRRANYGYTF. CDR3 coding DNA: TGTGCCAGTAGTATTTGGCAGGGAACCTCCCGGCGGGCCAACTATGGCTACACCTTC. J is TRBJ1-2 and V is TRBV19; D is perhaps TRBD1 (5 bases). Germline loops: CDR1 LNHDA, CDR2 SQIVND (reference sequence). The ends were cut back, 3 bases at V and 2 bases at J, with 25 bases in the middle. This CDR3 is built from 19 residues.

Concerning this clone: At the DNA level, this CDR3 is encoded by other sequences in the same sample as well. The V gene is TRBV3-1 (or the pseudogene TRBV3-2), the J gene TRBJ1-1; D not certain. Trimming left V 1 base short and J 1 base short, with 7 bases between. Per the germline V gene, CDR1 is LGHDT and CDR2 is YNNKEL (reference sequence). The CDR3 contains 14 residues. This CDR3 is CASSQGTGNTEAFF. In DNA, the CDR3 is TGTGCCAGCAGCCAAGGGACGGGGAACACTGAAGCTTTCTTT.

The chain is built from TRBV6-1 and TRBJ1-2; D call uncertain. From germline, CDR1 is MNHNS and CDR2 SASEGT. This CDR3 has 16 amino acids. V was cut by 2 bases and J by 4 bases, with 17 bases left in between. The CDR3 is CASSESGRGSGYGYTF. The CDR3 DNA reads TGTGCCAGCAGTGAATCGGGCAGAGGGAGCGGCTATGGCTACACCTTC.

The V and J genes are TRBV28 and TRBJ2-3; 8 bases fit TRBD2. CDR1 is MDHEN, CDR2 SYDVKM, per germline. Unmatched junction bases numbered 11, after V lost 5 bases and J lost 1 base. CDR3 size: 17 residues. The CDR3 DNA reads TGTGCCAGCAGTATTCCCGGGGGGGGCTCGGGCACAGATACGCAGTATTTT. Translation: CASSIPGGGSGTDTQYF. Full variable domain (outside the CDR3, taken from reference TRBV28 and TRBJ2-3): DVKVTQSSRYLVKRTGEKVFLECVQDMDHENMFWYRQDPGLGLRLIYFSYDVKMKEKGDIPEGYSVSREKKERFSLILESASTNQTSMYLCASSIPGGGSGTDTQYFGPGTRLTVL.

This clone has only one observation. The J gene is TRBJ1-2, the V gene TRBV19, with D maybe TRBD1 (5 bases). The V end lost 4 bases, the J end lost 0 bases, and 15 bases lay between the germline ends. Germline V lookup: CDR1 LNHDA, CDR2 SQIVND (reference sequence). This CDR3 comprises 16 residues. The CDR3 region has the DNA TGTGCCAGTAGTACGAGATCAGGGATGGCTAACTATGGCTACACCTTC. This sequence encodes CASSTRSGMANYGYTF.

The rearrangement uses TRBV7-2 and TRBJ2-3, with a tentative D call TRBD1 (5 bases). The germline gives CDR1 SGHTA, CDR2 FQGNSA. V was cut by 6 bases and J by 2 bases, with 12 bases left in between. The CDR3 covers 14 residues. The CDR3 DNA sequence: TGTGCCAGCAGTCCTGGGGCGGCCACAGATACGCAGTATTTT. Translated: CASSPGAATDTQYF.

This rearrangement joins TRBV12-3 or TRBV12-4 to TRBJ2-3, with D perhaps TRBD1 (5 bases). Trimming took 5 bases from V and 8 from J, leaving 14 bases between them. CDR3 length equals 13 residues. CDR3 loop: CASSIPGFVTQYF. The CDR3 DNA sequence: TGTGCCAGCAGTATTCCAGGGTTTGTTACGCAGTATTTT.

V is TRBV18 and J is TRBJ1-4, with TRBD1 matching 7 bases. Looked up from germline, CDR1 is KGHSH and CDR2 is LQKENI. The CDR3 has 15 residues. V shed 1 base and J 7 bases; nucleotides not matched to a gene: 6. CDR3 region: CASSPLGTDSEKLFF. DNA of the CDR3: TGTGCCAGCTCACCACTCGGGACAGATAGTGAAAAACTGTTTTTT. Using reference TRBV18 and TRBJ1-4 for the parts outside the CDR3, the full variable domain is NAGVMQNPRHLVRRRGQEARLRCSPMKGHSHVYWYRQLPEEGLKFMVYLQKENIIDESGMPKERFSAEFPKEGPSILRIQQVVRGDSAAYFCASSPLGTDSEKLFFGSGTQLSVL.

The chain links TRBV5-1 to TRBJ1-5, with D hard to call. The germline gives CDR1 SGHRS, CDR2 YFSETQ. This CDR3 is built from 16 residues. V was trimmed by 1 base and J by 6 bases, leaving 17 bases between them. For the CDR3, the DNA is TGCGCCAGCAGCTTGTCTCCAGGCCCACAAGGTCAGCCCCAGCATTTT. Protein product: CASSLSPGPQGQPQHF.

The chain joins TRBV15 to TRBJ2-7, with 8 bases lining up with TRBD1. From germline, CDR1 is LNHNV and CDR2 YYDKDF (reference sequence). V was clipped by 3 bases and J by 1 base; unmatched bases: 2. The CDR3 loop spans 14 amino acids. Written as DNA, the CDR3 is TGTGCCACCAGCAGGACAGGGGCTTCCTACGAGCAGTACTTC. Its protein is CATSRTGASYEQYF.

This clone occurred once. This sequence joins TRBV5-6 and TRBJ2-1; 8 nucleotides match TRBD1. Germline V lookup: CDR1 SGHDT, CDR2 YYEEEE. The CDR3 totals 12 residues. J lost 11 bases, V lost 0 bases, and 1 base had no gene match. The CDR3 DNA follows: TGTGCCAGCAGCTTGGACAGGGGGAAGCAGTTCTTC. This codes for CASSLDRGKQFF.

The J gene is TRBJ2-5, the V gene TRBV19; either TRBD1 or TRBD2 may fit D (5 bases each). V was clipped by 9 bases and J by 3 bases, with 20 bases between them. The CDR3 has 15 residues. The germline V gene encodes CDR1 LNHDA and CDR2 SQIVND (reference sequence). The CDR3 region is CASQFHGTAKETQYF. The CDR3 coding sequence is TGTGCCAGCCAATTTCACGGGACGGCCAAAGAGACCCAGTACTTC.

The chain employs TRBV10-3 and TRBJ2-5; D is perhaps TRBD1 (6 bases). There are 14 residues in the CDR3. Trimming pared 6 bases from V and 2 bases from J, leaving 13 bases between. Germline V CDR1 and CDR2: ENHRY, SYGVKD. CDR3 in amino acids: CAIRPTGNQETQYF. In DNA form, the CDR3 reads TGTGCCATCAGACCGACAGGCAATCAAGAGACCCAGTACTTC.

This clone came up once. The V gene is TRBV27, the J gene TRBJ1-5; D gene uncertain. The V end lost 3 bases, the J end lost 6 bases, and 15 bases lay between the germline ends. The CDR3 runs to 15 residues. CDR1 is MNHEY, CDR2 SMNVEV, per germline (reference sequence). CDR3 DNA: TGTGCCAGCAGTTTCCTAGGCGGGGTTTTTCAGCCCCAGCATTTT. Its translation is CASSFLGGVFQPQHF.

J is TRBJ2-5 and V is TRBV9; 8 bases map to TRBD2. The CDR3 has 17 amino acids. Trimming cost V 3 bases and J 3 bases; bases outside gene matches: 13. CDR1 is SGDLS and CDR2 is YYNGEE in the germline V gene. The CDR3 DNA reads TGTGCCAGCAGCGGTGCTATGGCGGGAGGTTCAAAAGAGACCCAGTACTTC. The encoded protein is CASSGAMAGGSKETQYF.

This chain links TRBV6-5 with TRBJ1-1; TRBD1 agrees at 7 bases. The CDR3 spans 15 residues. CDR1 and CDR2 from the germline V gene are MNHEY and SVGAGI. V trimming: 1 base; J trimming: 5 bases; junction bases outside the gene matches: 7. The CDR3 nucleotides are TGTGCCAGCAGTTACTTAACAGGGGCGGGGACTGAAGCTTTCTTT. Protein sequence: CASSYLTGAGTEAFF.

The rearrangement uses TRBV5-6 and TRBJ2-6; 9 positions match TRBD1. The CDR3 runs to 18 residues. The V gene end was trimmed by 4 bases and the J gene end by 4 bases; junction bases not matched to a gene: 12. Per the germline V gene, CDR1 is SGHDT and CDR2 is YYEEEE. The CDR3 sequence: CASSIIVQGAMGANVLTF. CDR3 nucleotide sequence: TGTGCCAGCAGCATAATAGTACAGGGGGCTATGGGGGCCAACGTCCTGACTTTC.

The rearrangement uses TRBV7-6 and TRBJ2-1; the D gene is possibly TRBD1 (5 bases). Trimming shortened V by 2 bases and J by 0 bases, and 14 bases separated the two germline ends. The CDR3 totals 17 residues. Germline lookup yields CDR1 SGHVS and CDR2 FNYEAQ. This chain's CDR3 is CASSLSIGAVSYNEQFF. CDR3 DNA sequence: TGTGCCAGCAGCTTATCTATTGGGGCGGTCTCCTACAATGAGCAGTTCTTC.

The chain recombines TRBV2 with TRBJ1-3; TRBD1 is a possible D gene (6 bases). V lost 6 bases to trimming and J lost 0 bases, with 15 bases between them. The CDR3 is made up of 16 amino acids. Germline V gene sequence: CDR1 SNHLY, CDR2 FYNNEI. CDR3 region: CASRDLDRPSGNTIYF. The CDR3 bases are TGTGCCAGCAGGGACTTAGACAGGCCCTCTGGAAACACCATATATTTT.

The rearrangement joins TRBV3-1 (or the pseudogene TRBV3-2) to TRBJ2-5; D possibly corresponds to TRBD2 (5 bases). The CDR3 length is 14 residues. The V gene's germline CDR1 is LGHDT and CDR2 YNNKEL (reference sequence). V gave up 3 bases and J gave up 6 bases, with 14 bases separating them. The CDR3, as DNA: TGTGCCAGCAGCCAGACTGGGCCGGGAAAGACCCAGTACTTC. This encodes CASSQTGPGKTQYF.

V is TRBV19 and J is TRBJ2-7, with D perhaps TRBD1 (5 bases). CDR3 length: 15 residues. V dropped 7 bases and J dropped 2 bases, with 18 bases sitting between them. Per the germline V gene, CDR1 is LNHDA and CDR2 is SQIVND (reference sequence). The CDR3 protein is CASTYGAGYTYEQYF. CDR3 coding DNA: TGTGCCAGTACGTATGGGGCAGGATATACCTACGAGCAGTACTTC.

This chain joins TRBV6-2 or TRBV6-3 and TRBJ2-7; no firm D call. This CDR3 is 12 amino acids long. Germline values: CDR1 MNHEY, CDR2 SVGEGT. V lost 6 bases, J lost 0 bases, and 6 bases lay in between. CDR3 sequence: CASSPTSYEQYF. For the CDR3, the DNA is TGTGCCAGCAGCCCTACCTCCTACGAGCAGTACTTC.